The present T cell receptor (beta chain) was sequenced within a study of CD8 T cells in Susac syndrome. A quantity of about 0.45 to 1 ug RNA underwent reverse transcription using random hexamers. TCRdb re-analysed the immunoSEQ multiplex PCR reads in MiXCR, keeping a single row per CDR3 protein. This sample has about 150,000 distinct CDR3 sequences, with approximately 95% found just once. The CDR3 covers 16 residues. The junction had 9 bases not matched to a gene; V was cut back by 4 bases and J by 1 base. Looked up from germline, CDR1 is MGHRA and CDR2 is YSYEKL. The clonotype comes from a human donor with Susac syndrome. The sample consisted of CD4+ T cells from PBMCs. The chain is built from TRBV4-1 and TRBJ1-1, with 7 bases aligning to TRBD1. CDR3: CASSLSAGDRNTEAFF. In DNA, the CDR3 is TGCGCCAGCAGCCTCTCCGCTGGGGACAGGAACACTGAAGCTTTCTTT.